Each of the 25 T cell receptor beta chains below was sequenced from the same sample in a study of T cell responses to AZD1222 COVID-19 vaccine. Assay used: immunoSEQ multiplex PCR; TCRdb lists only in-frame clones, some missing. There are 110,000 to 150,000 clones in the sample; around 91% occur only once, and about 1.5% lies in the top ten. The sequenced sample was peripheral blood, obtained on day 0 of AZD1222 vaccination. Every receptor here comes from an adult in good health.

This rearrangement joins TRBV28 to TRBJ1-6; D unresolved. CDR1 MDHEN and CDR2 SYDVKM come from the germline V gene. V was pared by 2 bases and J by 10 bases, with 12 bases between. The length of the CDR3 is 14 residues. CDR3 amino acids: CASSLIGVDSPLHF. CDR3 coding DNA: TGTGCCAGCAGTTTAATTGGGGTTGACTCACCCCTCCACTTT. The full variable domain, completed using reference TRBV28 and TRBJ1-6, is DVKVTQSSRYLVKRTGEKVFLECVQDMDHENMFWYRQDPGLGLRLIYFSYDVKMKEKGDIPEGYSVSREKKERFSLILESASTNQTSMYLCASSLIGVDSPLHFGNGTRLTVT.

This clone was observed a single time. The rearrangement joins TRBV18 to TRBJ1-5, with D maybe TRBD1 (5 bases). From germline, CDR1 is KGHSH and CDR2 LQKENI. With 4 bases removed from V and 7 bases from J, the gap between germline ends came to 14 bases. The CDR3 loop spans 14 amino acids. The CDR3 loop reads CASSLEGTSQPQHF. DNA for the CDR3: TGTGCCAGCTCACTTGAGGGGACGTCCCAGCCCCAGCATTTT.

CDR3 residues: CASSREGPGGSGNTIYF. CDR3 coding DNA: TGTGCCAGCAGCCGCGAGGGTCCCGGGGGCTCTGGAAACACCATATATTTT. This chain links TRBV5-5 with TRBJ1-3; D might be TRBD1 (5 bases). This CDR3 is built from 17 residues. The germline CDR1 and CDR2 sequences are SGHKS and YYEKEE (reference sequence). V lost 4 bases and J lost 0, with 17 bases in between.

V and J are TRBV11-2 and TRBJ1-5, with D unresolved. Trimming removed 1 base at V and 3 bases at J, with 10 bases between. Germline CDR1 reads SGHAT; CDR2 reads FQNNGV. The CDR3 loop spans 15 amino acids. The CDR3 reads CASSLGRGFNQPQHF. The CDR3 DNA reads as TGTGCCAGCAGCTTAGGGCGGGGTTTCAATCAGCCCCAGCATTTT. Full variable domain (outside the CDR3, taken from reference TRBV11-2 and TRBJ1-5): EAGVAQSPRYKIIEKRQSVAFWCNPISGHATLYWYQQILGQGPKLLIQFQNNGVVDDSQLPKDRFSAERLKGVDSTLKIQPAKLEDSAVYLCASSLGRGFNQPQHFGDGTRLSIL.

This clone has more than one count but fewer than ten. The rearrangement joins TRBV14 to TRBJ2-1; D is uncertain. Germline V gene data show CDR1 as SGHDN and CDR2 as FVKESK. The V and J ends lost 2 bases and 11 bases respectively, with 13 bases between them. There are 13 residues in the CDR3. CDR3 residues: CASSQPRAHKQFF. The CDR3 region has the DNA TGTGCCAGCAGCCAACCCCGGGCCCATAAGCAGTTCTTC.

This clone was counted once. This specimen includes other DNA sequences encoding the same CDR3. The chain links TRBV5-1 to TRBJ2-7, with D perhaps given as TRBD1 or TRBD2 (5 bases each). Trimming left V 0 bases short and J 3 bases short, with 7 bases between. The germline V gene has CDR1 SGHRS and CDR2 YFSETQ. CDR3 length: 13 amino acids. The CDR3 spells CASSLVGGYEQYF. The DNA for the CDR3 is TGCGCCAGCAGCTTGGTTGGGGGCTACGAGCAGTACTTC.

The chain couples TRBV7-9 to TRBJ2-1, with TRBD2 matching 7 bases. Germline V gene data show CDR1 as SEHNR and CDR2 as FQNEAQ (reference sequence). This CDR3 has 15 residues. After removal of 0 bases from V and 6 bases from J, the junction contained 5 bases not matched to a gene. CDR3 sequence (DNA): TGTGCCAGCAGCTTAGCTGGCGGGAGAGGCAATGAGCAGTTCTTC. Protein product: CASSLAGGRGNEQFF.

The chain joins TRBV5-1 to TRBJ1-1; TRBD1 matches at 7 bases. This CDR3 has 16 residues. V dropped 5 bases and J dropped 0; count of bases not matched to a gene: 10. Germline V lookup: CDR1 SGHRS, CDR2 YFSETQ. CDR3 coding DNA: TGCGCCAGCAGAACCGCATACAGGGGTCTGAACACTGAAGCTTTCTTT. It codes for CASRTAYRGLNTEAFF.

The chain has TRBV7-9 and TRBJ2-7; 10 positions agree with TRBD2. The CDR3 consists of 17 residues. Germline lookup yields CDR1 SEHNR and CDR2 FQNEAQ (reference sequence). V gave up 8 bases and J gave up 6 bases; unmatched junction bases: 19. CDR3 nucleotide sequence: TGTGCCAGCCTTCTTCTCGGGGCTAGCGGGGGCCCGGCCGAGCAGTACTTC. Translated, it gives CASLLLGASGGPAEQYF.

The chain recombines TRBV12-3 or TRBV12-4 with TRBJ1-1; possible D gene TRBD1, 5 bases. V shed 6 bases and J shed 2 bases, with 10 bases lying between them. The length of the CDR3 is 13 residues. CDR3 sequence: CASSPTGNTEAFF. CDR3 DNA sequence: TGTGCCAGCAGCCCCACAGGAAACACTGAAGCTTTCTTT.

This sequence joins TRBV7-9 and TRBJ1-4; D unclear. Germline values: CDR1 SEHNR, CDR2 FQNEAQ (reference sequence). The CDR3 extends over 18 amino acids. V was pared by 8 bases and J by 0 bases, with 22 bases between. The CDR3 sequence is CASRTTGGQSATNEKLFF. The CDR3 nucleotides read TGTGCCAGCCGAACTACGGGAGGTCAGTCTGCAACTAATGAAAAACTGTTTTTT.

The chain links TRBV19 to TRBJ1-5, with TRBD1 identical over 7 bases. Germline-derived CDR1 and CDR2 are LNHDA and SQIVND (reference sequence). The CDR3 is 12 amino acids. V lost 7 bases and J lost 7; bases outside the gene matches: 4. CDR3 sequence reads: CASTQGVQPQHF. In DNA, the CDR3 is TGTGCCAGTACTCAGGGGGTCCAGCCCCAGCATTTT.

V is TRBV2 and J is TRBJ1-5, with a tentative D call TRBD1 (5 bases). Germline assignment: CDR1 SNHLY and CDR2 FYNNEI. V was pared by 0 bases and J by 6 bases, with 6 bases between. The CDR3 loop spans 13 amino acids. This CDR3 is CASSEAGAQPQHF. DNA of the CDR3: TGTGCCAGCAGTGAAGCCGGGGCTCAGCCCCAGCATTTT.

The genes are TRBV27 and TRBJ1-5; D remains ambiguous. Trimming took off 6 bases at V and 3 bases at J, with 9 bases between the two ends. Germline V gene lookup returns CDR1 MNHEY and CDR2 SMNVEV (reference sequence). This CDR3 is 13 amino acids long. CDR3 loop: CASRMFDNQPQHF. The CDR3, as DNA: TGTGCCAGCAGGATGTTCGACAATCAGCCCCAGCATTTT.

For the CDR3, the DNA is TGTGCCAGCAGCGTAGGGGGTGAAGCAGGGTACAGAAACACCATATATTTT. This encodes CASSVGGEAGYRNTIYF. This chain joins TRBV9 and TRBJ1-3; possible D gene TRBD1, 5 bases. V dropped 0 bases and J dropped 5 bases, with 18 bases sitting between them. The CDR3 runs to 17 residues. The V gene's germline CDR1 is SGDLS and CDR2 YYNGEE. The whole variable domain, remainder taken from reference TRBV9 and TRBJ1-3, is DSGVTQTPKHLITATGQRVTLRCSPRSGDLSVYWYQQSLDQGLQFLIQYYNGEERAKGNILERFSAQQFPDLHSELNLSSLELGDSALYFCASSVGGEAGYRNTIYFGEGSWLTVV.

V and J are TRBV7-9 and TRBJ1-3; D uncertain. Germline V CDR1 and CDR2: SEHNR, FQNEAQ (reference sequence). V was pared by 5 bases and J by 3 bases, with 5 bases between. This CDR3 contains 12 residues. The CDR3 region is CASSPIGNTIYF. CDR3 coding DNA: TGTGCCAGCAGCCCCATTGGAAACACCATATATTTT.

The chain uses TRBV6-5 and TRBJ2-1; D is perhaps TRBD2 (7 bases). Germline V gene sequence: CDR1 MNHEY, CDR2 SVGAGI. V was cut by 0 bases and J by 7 bases, with 16 bases left in between. The CDR3 runs 16 residues. The CDR3 DNA reads as TGTGCCAGCAGTTACTCGGGCCGGGGGGCCCCGAATGAGCAGTTCTTC. It is translated as CASSYSGRGAPNEQFF.

This chain links TRBV7-2 with TRBJ1-3; weak D call: TRBD1 (6 bases). Looked up from germline, CDR1 is SGHTA and CDR2 is FQGNSA. This CDR3 spans 14 amino acids. Trimming took off 1 base at V and 4 bases at J, with 8 bases between the two ends. The DNA of the CDR3 is TGTGCCAGCAGCTTAGGAACAGGGGGAAACACCATATATTTT. It encodes CASSLGTGGNTIYF.

The V gene is TRBV5-1, the J gene TRBJ1-6, with TRBD1 identical over 8 bases. The CDR3 runs to 17 residues. The germline V gene encodes CDR1 SGHRS and CDR2 YFSETQ. V was clipped by 0 bases and J by 6 bases; unmatched bases: 8. The CDR3 reads CASSLVQGALGNSPLHF. CDR3 in DNA: TGCGCCAGCAGCTTGGTCCAGGGGGCCCTCGGTAATTCACCCCTCCACTTT.

The chain is built from TRBV3-1 (or the pseudogene TRBV3-2) and TRBJ2-7; 10 bases fit TRBD2. The germline V gene has CDR1 LGHDT and CDR2 YNNKEL (reference sequence). Losses at the gene ends were 3 bases for V and 4 bases for J; bases not matched to a gene: 6. The CDR3 loop spans 15 amino acids. In DNA form, the CDR3 reads TGTGCCAGCAGCCAGAGGGCTAGCGGGGGTTACGAGCAGTACTTC. Encoded protein: CASSQRASGGYEQYF.

The chain uses TRBV27 and TRBJ1-4, with D unclear. From germline, CDR1 is MNHEY and CDR2 SMNVEV (reference sequence). Trimming removed 7 bases at V and 4 bases at J, with 10 bases between. There are 13 residues in the CDR3. CDR3 nucleotide sequence: TGTGCCAGCAATTGCACAGTTAATGAAAAACTGTTTTTT. Translated, it gives CASNCTVNEKLFF.

The J gene is TRBJ2-6, the V gene TRBV2; D is unclear. Trimming shortened V by 4 bases and J by 1 base, and 5 bases separated the two germline ends. The CDR3 sequence is 14 residues long. Germline CDR1 and CDR2: SNHLY and FYNNEI. The DNA of the CDR3 is TGTGCCAGCAGTGGTGGTTCTGGGGCCAACGTCCTGACTTTC. It yields the protein CASSGGSGANVLTF.

The rearrangement joins TRBV9 to TRBJ2-2; D remains ambiguous. The CDR3 is made up of 13 amino acids. Germline assignment: CDR1 SGDLS and CDR2 YYNGEE. Trimming took 4 bases from V and 6 from J, leaving 10 bases between them. CDR3 nucleotide sequence: TGTGCCAGCAGCTCCCAGGTAGCCGGGGAGCTGTTTTTT. It specifies CASSSQVAGELFF. Looking up the rest from reference TRBV9 and TRBJ2-2 gives the full variable domain: DSGVTQTPKHLITATGQRVTLRCSPRSGDLSVYWYQQSLDQGLQFLIQYYNGEERAKGNILERFSAQQFPDLHSELNLSSLELGDSALYFCASSSQVAGELFFGEGSRLTVL.

Points on this clone: Additional DNA sequences in this sample encode the identical CDR3. The chain combines TRBV15 with TRBJ1-4; 10 positions match TRBD1. This CDR3 is 16 amino acids long. CDR1 LNHNV and CDR2 YYDKDF come from the germline V gene (reference sequence). Trimming cost V 3 bases and J 8 bases; bases outside gene matches: 9. Written as DNA, the CDR3 is TGTGCCACCAGCAGCCCCGGGACAGGGGTGAGCGAAAAACTGTTTTTT. Protein: CATSSPGTGVSEKLFF. The entire variable domain, with the rest obtained from reference TRBV15 and TRBJ1-4, is as follows: DAMVIQNPRYQVTQFGKPVTLSCSQTLNHNVMYWYQQKSSQAPKLLFHYYDKDFNNEADTPDNFQSRRPNTSFCFLDIRSPGLGDTAMYLCATSSPGTGVSEKLFFGSGTQLSVL.

The chain is built from TRBV6-1 and TRBJ2-7, with D perhaps matching TRBD1 (5 bases). The CDR3 is 13 residues long. Trimming removed 3 bases from V and 0 bases from J, with 6 bases in between. Germline V lookup: CDR1 MNHNS, CDR2 SASEGT. CDR3 residues: CASSETVSYEQYF. CDR3 coding DNA: TGTGCCAGCAGTGAGACAGTCTCCTACGAGCAGTACTTC.